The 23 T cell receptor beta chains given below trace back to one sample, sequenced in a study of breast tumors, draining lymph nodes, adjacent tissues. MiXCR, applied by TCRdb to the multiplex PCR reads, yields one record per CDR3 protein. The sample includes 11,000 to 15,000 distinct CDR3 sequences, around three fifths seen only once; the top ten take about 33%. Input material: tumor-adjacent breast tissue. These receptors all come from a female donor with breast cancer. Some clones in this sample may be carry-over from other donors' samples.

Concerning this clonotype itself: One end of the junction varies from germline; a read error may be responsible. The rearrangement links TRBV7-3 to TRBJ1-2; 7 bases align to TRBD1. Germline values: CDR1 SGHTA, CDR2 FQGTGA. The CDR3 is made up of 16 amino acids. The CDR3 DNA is TGCGCCAGCAGCTACAGGGACAGCCCCCCTAACAACGGCTACACCTTC. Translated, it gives CASSYRDSPPNNGYTF.

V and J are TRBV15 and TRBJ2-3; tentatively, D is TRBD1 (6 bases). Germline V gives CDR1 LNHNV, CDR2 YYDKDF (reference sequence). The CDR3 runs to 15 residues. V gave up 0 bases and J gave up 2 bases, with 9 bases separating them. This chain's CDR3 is CATSRDYRDTDTQYF. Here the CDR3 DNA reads TGTGCCACCAGCAGAGATTACAGGGACACAGATACGCAGTATTTT.

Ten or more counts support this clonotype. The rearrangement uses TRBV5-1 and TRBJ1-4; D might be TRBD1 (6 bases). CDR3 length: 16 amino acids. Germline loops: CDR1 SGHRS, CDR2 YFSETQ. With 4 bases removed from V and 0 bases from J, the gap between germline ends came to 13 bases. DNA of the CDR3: TGCGCCAGCAGCCTGGGAGGGGGACCAACTAATGAAAAACTGTTTTTT. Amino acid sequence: CASSLGGGPTNEKLFF.

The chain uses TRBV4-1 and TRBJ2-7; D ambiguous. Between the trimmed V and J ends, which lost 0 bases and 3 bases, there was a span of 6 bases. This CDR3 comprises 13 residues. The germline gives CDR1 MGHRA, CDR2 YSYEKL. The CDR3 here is CASSQEGYYEQYF. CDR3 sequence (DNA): TGCGCCAGCAGCCAAGAGGGGTACTACGAGCAGTACTTC.

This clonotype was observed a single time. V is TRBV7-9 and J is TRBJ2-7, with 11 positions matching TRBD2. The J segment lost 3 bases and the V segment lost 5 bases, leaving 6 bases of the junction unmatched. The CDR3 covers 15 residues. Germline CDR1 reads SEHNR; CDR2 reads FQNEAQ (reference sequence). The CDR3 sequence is CASSPTGLAGYEQYF. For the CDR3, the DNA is TGTGCCAGCAGCCCCACTGGACTAGCGGGCTACGAGCAGTACTTC.

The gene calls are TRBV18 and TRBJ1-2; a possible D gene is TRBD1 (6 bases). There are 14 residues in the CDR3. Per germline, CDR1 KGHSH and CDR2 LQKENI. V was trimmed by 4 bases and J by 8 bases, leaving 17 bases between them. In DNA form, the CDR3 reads TGTGCCAGCTCACTCGACAGGCGGCTCGGGGGCTACACCTTC. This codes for CASSLDRRLGGYTF.

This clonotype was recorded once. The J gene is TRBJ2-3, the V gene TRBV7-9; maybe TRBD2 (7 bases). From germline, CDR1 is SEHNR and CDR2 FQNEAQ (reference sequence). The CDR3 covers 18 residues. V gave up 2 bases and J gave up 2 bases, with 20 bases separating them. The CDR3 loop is CASSLMVEGGQYTDTQYF. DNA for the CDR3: TGTGCCAGCAGCTTAATGGTGGAGGGGGGGCAGTACACAGATACGCAGTATTTT.

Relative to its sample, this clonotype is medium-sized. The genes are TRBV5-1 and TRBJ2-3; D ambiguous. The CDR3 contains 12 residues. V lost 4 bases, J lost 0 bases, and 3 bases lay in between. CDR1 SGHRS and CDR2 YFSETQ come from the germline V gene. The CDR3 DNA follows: TGCGCCAGCAGCGCTAGCACAGATACGCAGTATTTT. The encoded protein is CASSASTDTQYF. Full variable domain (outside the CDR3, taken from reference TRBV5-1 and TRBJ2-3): KAGVTQTPRYLIKTRGQQVTLSCSPISGHRSVSWYQQTPGQGLQFLFEYFSETQRNKGNFPGRFSGRQFSNSRSEMNVSTLELGDSALYLCASSASTDTQYFGPGTRLTVL.

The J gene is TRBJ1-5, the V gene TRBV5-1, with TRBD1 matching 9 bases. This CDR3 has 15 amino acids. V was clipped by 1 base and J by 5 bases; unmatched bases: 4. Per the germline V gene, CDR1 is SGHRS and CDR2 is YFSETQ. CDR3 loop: CASSLLGDRDQPQHF. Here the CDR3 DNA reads TGCGCCAGCAGCTTGTTGGGGGACAGGGATCAGCCCCAGCATTTT.

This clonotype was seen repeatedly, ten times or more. The CDR3 DNA is TGCGCCAGCAGCCTCGGGACTAGCGGGAGGCAAGAGACCCAGTACTTC. Translated, it gives CASSLGTSGRQETQYF. The chain combines TRBV5-1 with TRBJ2-5, with 15 bases identical to TRBD2. The CDR3 is made up of 16 amino acids. The trim removed 4 bases at V and 2 bases at J, leaving 3 bases unmatched. Germline loops: CDR1 SGHRS, CDR2 YFSETQ.

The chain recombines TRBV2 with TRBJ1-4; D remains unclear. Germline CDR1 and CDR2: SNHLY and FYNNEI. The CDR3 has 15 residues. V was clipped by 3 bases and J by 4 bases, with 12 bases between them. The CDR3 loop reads CASSEGGLSNEKLFF. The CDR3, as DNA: TGTGCCAGCAGTGAGGGAGGACTGAGTAATGAAAAACTGTTTTTT.

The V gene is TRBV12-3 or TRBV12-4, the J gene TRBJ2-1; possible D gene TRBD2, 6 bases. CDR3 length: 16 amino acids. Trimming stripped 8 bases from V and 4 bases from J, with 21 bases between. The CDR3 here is CASSFRRVGTYNEQFF. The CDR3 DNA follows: TGTGCCAGCTCTTTCCGGAGGGTGGGGACGTACAATGAGCAGTTCTTC.

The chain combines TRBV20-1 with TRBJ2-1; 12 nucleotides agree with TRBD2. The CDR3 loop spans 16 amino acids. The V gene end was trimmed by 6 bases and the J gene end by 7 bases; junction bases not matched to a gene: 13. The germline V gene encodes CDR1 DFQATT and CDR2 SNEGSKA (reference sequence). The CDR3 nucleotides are TGCAGTGCACCCCTAACTAGCGGGGGGCTTGGGAATGAGCAGTTCTTC. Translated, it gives CSAPLTSGGLGNEQFF.

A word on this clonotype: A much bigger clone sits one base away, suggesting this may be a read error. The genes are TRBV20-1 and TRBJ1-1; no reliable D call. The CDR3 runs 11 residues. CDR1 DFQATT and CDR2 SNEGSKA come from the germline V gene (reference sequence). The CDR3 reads CSAALNTEASF. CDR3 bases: TGCAGTGCGGCATTGAACACTGAAGCTTCCTTT.

The chain's CDR3 is CASKPGTRMETNEKLFF. In nucleotides, the CDR3 is TGTGCCAGCAAGCCAGGGACGCGTATGGAAACTAATGAAAAACTGTTTTTT. The gene calls are TRBV7-9 and TRBJ1-4; D may be TRBD1 (5 bases). V dropped 7 bases and J dropped 1 base, with 19 bases sitting between them. The V gene's germline CDR1 is SEHNR and CDR2 FQNEAQ (reference sequence). The CDR3 is 17 amino acids.

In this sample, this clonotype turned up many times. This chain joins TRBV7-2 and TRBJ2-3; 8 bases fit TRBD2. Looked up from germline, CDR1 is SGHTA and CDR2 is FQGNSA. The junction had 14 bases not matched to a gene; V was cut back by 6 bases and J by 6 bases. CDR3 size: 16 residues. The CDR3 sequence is CASSQLFPGGGDTQYF. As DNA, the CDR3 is TGTGCCAGCAGTCAACTCTTCCCGGGAGGGGGGGATACGCAGTATTTT.

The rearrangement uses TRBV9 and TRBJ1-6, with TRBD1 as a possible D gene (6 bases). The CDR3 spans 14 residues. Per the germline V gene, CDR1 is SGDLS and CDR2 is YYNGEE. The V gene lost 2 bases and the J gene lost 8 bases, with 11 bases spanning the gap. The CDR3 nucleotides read TGTGCCAGCAGCGTCGGACAGTGGGATTCACCCCTCCACTTT. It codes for CASSVGQWDSPLHF.

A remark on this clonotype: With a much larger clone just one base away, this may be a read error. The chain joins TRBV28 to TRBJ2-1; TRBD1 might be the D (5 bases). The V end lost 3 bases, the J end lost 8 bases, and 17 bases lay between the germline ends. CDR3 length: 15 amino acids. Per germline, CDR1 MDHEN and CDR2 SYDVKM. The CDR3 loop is CASSFPGLYVDEQFF. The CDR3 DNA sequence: TGTGCCAGCAGTTTCCCAGGGTTGTATGTCGATGAGCAGTTCTTC.

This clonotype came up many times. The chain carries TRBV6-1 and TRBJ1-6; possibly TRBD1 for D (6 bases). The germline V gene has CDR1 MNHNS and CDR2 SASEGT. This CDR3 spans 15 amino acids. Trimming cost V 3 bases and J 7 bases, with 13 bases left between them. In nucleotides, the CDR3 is TGTGCCAGCAGTGACCAGACAGGACCCAATTCACCCCTCCACTTT. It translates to CASSDQTGPNSPLHF.

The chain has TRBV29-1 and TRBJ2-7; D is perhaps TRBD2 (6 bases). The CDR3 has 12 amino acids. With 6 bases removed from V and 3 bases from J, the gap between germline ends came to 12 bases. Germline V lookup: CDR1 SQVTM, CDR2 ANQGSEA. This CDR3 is CSVRDFGYEQYF. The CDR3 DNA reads TGCAGCGTGCGGGACTTCGGCTACGAGCAGTACTTC.

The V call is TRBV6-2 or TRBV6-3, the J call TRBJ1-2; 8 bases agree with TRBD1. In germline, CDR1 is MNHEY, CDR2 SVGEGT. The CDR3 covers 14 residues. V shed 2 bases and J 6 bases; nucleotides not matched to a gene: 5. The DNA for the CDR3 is TGTGCCAGCAGTTACCGGACAGGGATGAATGGCTACACCTTC. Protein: CASSYRTGMNGYTF.

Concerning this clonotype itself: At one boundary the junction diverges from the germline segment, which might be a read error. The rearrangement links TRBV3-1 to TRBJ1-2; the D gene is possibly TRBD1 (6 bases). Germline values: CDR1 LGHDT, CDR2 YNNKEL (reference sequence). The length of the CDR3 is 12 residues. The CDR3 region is CAGSPQGRGYTF. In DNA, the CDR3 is TGCGCCGGCAGCCCACAGGGACGCGGCTACACCTTC.

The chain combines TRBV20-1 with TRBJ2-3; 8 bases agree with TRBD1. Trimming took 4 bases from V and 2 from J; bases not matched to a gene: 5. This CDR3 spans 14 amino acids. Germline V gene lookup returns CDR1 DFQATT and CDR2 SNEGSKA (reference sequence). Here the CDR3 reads CSATGQVFTDTQYF. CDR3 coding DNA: TGCAGTGCTACGGGACAGGTTTTCACAGATACGCAGTATTTT.